The clone carrying this T cell receptor (beta chain) was observed once. This CDR3 is also generated by other DNA sequences in the sample. This record comes from a study of shared T cell receptors in the human thymus. Produced via immunoSEQ multiplex PCR; TCRdb's table is partial and in-frame only. Of 700,000 or so clones in the sample, 80% to 90% were seen once. This CDR3 spans 14 amino acids. The germline V gene has CDR1 MNHEY and CDR2 SVGAGI. Trimming stripped 0 bases from V and 2 bases from J, with 7 bases between. These data also featured in a second study, about human thymus T cells. As reported in that work: Resections from corrective heart surgery provided thymus tissue. Apparent skewing of V and J gene usage characterized both thymic and blood repertoires.

The rearrangement joins TRBV6-5 to TRBJ1-1; D is unclear. The sequenced sample consisted of thymocytes. This TCR came from a girl under three years old with a congenital heart defect. Written as DNA, the CDR3 is TGTGCCAGCAGTTACTCACCAGGAAACACTGAAGCTTTCTTT. Its protein is CASSYSPGNTEAFF.